In this sample, the clone carrying this T cell receptor (beta chain) turned up a few times. The junction departs from germline at one end; a sequencing error may be responsible. The data stem from a study of T cell repertoires in cytomegalovirus infection. The CDR3 is 15 residues long. Germline loops: CDR1 DFQATT, CDR2 SNEGSKA (reference sequence). TCRdb re-called the reads with MiXCR, one entry per CDR3 protein. The sample records about 740,000 distinct CDR3 sequences, about a third being singletons. Source material: PBMCs. The chain carries TRBV20-1 and TRBJ1-2, with a tentative D call TRBD1 (6 bases). The source is a human donor in good health (CMV status not recorded). Some clones in this sample may be carry-over from other donors' samples. CDR3 nucleotide sequence: TGCAGTGCCAGAGATCCTCTAGGGGGTTGGAATGGCTACACCTTC. Its protein is CSARDPLGGWNGYTF.